The 3 T cell receptor beta chains below come from one sample, sequenced in a study of CD8 T cells in ankylosing spondylitis. TCRdb re-derived calls from the 5' RACE reads in MiXCR, one entry per CDR3 protein. The sample yields around 250,000 distinct CDR3 sequences, roughly 18% seen once. The sample taken for sequencing was blood, either unsorted or a sorted T cell fraction (not recorded which). The receptors derive from a male donor with ankylosing spondylitis or in good health (not recorded which).

This clonotype was counted ten times or more. This chain uses TRBV6-5 with TRBJ2-1; D possibly matches TRBD1 or TRBD2 (5 bases each). CDR3 length: 16 amino acids. Per germline, CDR1 MNHEY and CDR2 SVGAGI. V was shortened by 2 bases and J by 3 bases, with 14 bases between the two germline ends. CDR3 loop: CASSYGAGESYNEQFF. In nucleotides, the CDR3 is TGTGCCAGCAGTTACGGGGCGGGTGAAAGCTACAATGAGCAGTTCTTC.

The chain employs TRBV20-1 and TRBJ2-7; D unresolved. The V end lost 6 bases, the J end lost 0 bases, and 12 bases lay between the germline ends. CDR3 length equals 13 residues. CDR1 is DFQATT, CDR2 SNEGSKA, per germline (reference sequence). The CDR3 here is CSAISSSSYEQYF. The DNA for the CDR3 is TGCAGTGCCATATCGTCGAGCTCCTACGAGCAGTACTTC.

The genes are TRBV6-1 and TRBJ2-2, with D maybe TRBD1 (5 bases). V lost 2 bases, J lost 2 bases, and 9 bases lay in between. The length of the CDR3 is 15 residues. Germline loops: CDR1 MNHNS, CDR2 SASEGT. CDR3 amino acids: CASSEPRDNTGELFF. CDR3 DNA sequence: TGTGCCAGCAGTGAACCCAGGGATAACACCGGGGAGCTGTTTTTT.